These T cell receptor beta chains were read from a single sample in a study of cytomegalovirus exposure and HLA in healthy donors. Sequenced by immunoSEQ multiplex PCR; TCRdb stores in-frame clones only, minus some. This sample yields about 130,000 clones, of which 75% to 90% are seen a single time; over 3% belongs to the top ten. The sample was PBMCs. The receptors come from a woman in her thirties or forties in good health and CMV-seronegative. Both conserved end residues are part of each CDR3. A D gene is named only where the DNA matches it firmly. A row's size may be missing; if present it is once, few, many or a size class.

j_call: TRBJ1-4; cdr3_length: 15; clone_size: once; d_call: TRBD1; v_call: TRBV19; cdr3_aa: CASSSAPTGVEKLFF; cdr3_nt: TGTGCCAGTAGTAGCGCGCCGACAGGGGTCGAAAAACTGTTTTTT
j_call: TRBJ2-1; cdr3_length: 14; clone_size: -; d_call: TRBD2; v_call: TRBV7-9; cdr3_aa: CASSPGGAFNEQFF; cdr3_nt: TGTGCCAGCAGTCCCGGGGGGGCCTTCAATGAGCAGTTCTTC
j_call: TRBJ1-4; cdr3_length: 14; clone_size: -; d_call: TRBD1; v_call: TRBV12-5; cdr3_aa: CASGLRTGDEKLFF; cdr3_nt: TGTGCTAGTGGTCTCCGGACAGGGGATGAAAAACTGTTTTTT
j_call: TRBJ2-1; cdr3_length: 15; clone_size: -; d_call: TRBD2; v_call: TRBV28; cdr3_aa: CASSPTSGVYNEQFF; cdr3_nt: TGTGCCAGCAGCCCCACTAGCGGGGTTTACAATGAGCAGTTCTTC
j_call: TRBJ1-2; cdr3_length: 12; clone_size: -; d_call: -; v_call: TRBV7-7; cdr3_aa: CASSYNGGGYTF; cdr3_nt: TGTGCTAGCAGCTATAACGGGGGTGGCTACACCTTC
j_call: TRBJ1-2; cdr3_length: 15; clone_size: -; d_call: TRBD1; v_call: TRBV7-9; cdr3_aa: CASSPKPTGNYGYTF; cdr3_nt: TGTGCCAGCAGCCCCAAACCGACAGGGAACTATGGCTACACCTTC
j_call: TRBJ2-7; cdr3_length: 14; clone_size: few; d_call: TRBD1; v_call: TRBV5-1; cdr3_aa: CASSLLTGANEQYF; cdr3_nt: TGCGCCAGCAGCTTGCTGACAGGGGCCAACGAGCAGTACTTC
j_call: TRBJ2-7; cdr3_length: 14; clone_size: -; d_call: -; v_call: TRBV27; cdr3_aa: CASSLGEAGYEQYF; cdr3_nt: TGTGCCAGCAGCCTCGGAGAGGCGGGCTACGAGCAGTACTTC
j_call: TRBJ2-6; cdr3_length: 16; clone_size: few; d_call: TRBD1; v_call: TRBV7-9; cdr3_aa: CASSDRGPKGANVLTF; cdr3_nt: TGTGCCAGCAGCGACAGGGGGCCTAAGGGGGCCAACGTCCTGACTTTC
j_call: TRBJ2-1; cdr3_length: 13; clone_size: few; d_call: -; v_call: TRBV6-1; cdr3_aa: CAGTGTTYNEQFF; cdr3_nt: TGTGCCGGAACCGGGACAACTTACAATGAGCAGTTCTTC
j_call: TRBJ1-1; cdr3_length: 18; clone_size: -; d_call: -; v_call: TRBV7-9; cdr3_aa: CASSLIGGGKVGNTEAFF; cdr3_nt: TGTGCCAGCAGCCTCATAGGGGGGGGGAAAGTGGGGAACACTGAAGCTTTCTTT
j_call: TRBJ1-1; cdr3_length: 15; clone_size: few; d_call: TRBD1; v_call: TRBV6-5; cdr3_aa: CASSALGQGNTEAFF; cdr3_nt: TGTGCCAGCAGCGCCTTGGGACAGGGGAACACTGAAGCTTTCTTT
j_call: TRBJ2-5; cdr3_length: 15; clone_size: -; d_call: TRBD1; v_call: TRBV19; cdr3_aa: CASSWGPGGDETQYF; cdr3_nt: TGTGCCAGTAGTTGGGGTCCAGGGGGAGATGAGACCCAGTACTTC
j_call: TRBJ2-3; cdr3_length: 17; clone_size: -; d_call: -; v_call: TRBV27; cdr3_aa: CASSSLVTGLLTDTQYF; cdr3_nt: TGTGCCAGCAGTTCACTCGTGACCGGACTTTTAACAGATACGCAGTATTTT
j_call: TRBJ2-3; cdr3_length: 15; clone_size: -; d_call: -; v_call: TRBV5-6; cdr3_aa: CASSFTRHRTDTQYF; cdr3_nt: TGTGCCAGCAGCTTTACGAGGCACCGCACAGATACGCAGTATTTT
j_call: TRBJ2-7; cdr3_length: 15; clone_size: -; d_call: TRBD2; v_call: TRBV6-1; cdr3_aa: CASSEKTSGSPEQYF; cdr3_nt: TGTGCCAGCAGTGAAAAGACTAGCGGGAGCCCCGAGCAGTACTTC
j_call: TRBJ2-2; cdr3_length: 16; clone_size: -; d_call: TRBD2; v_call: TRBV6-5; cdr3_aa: CASSWGTSGITGELFF; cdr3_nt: TGTGCCAGCAGTTGGGGGACTAGCGGGATCACCGGGGAGCTGTTTTTT
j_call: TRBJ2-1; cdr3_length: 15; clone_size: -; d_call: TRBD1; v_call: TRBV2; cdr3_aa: CASSGGQAGDNEQFF; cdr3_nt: TGTGCCAGCAGTGGGGGACAGGCAGGAGACAATGAGCAGTTCTTC
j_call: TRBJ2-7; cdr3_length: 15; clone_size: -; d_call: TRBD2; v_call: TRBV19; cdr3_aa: CASSTGLAGAPEQYF; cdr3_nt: TGTGCCAGTAGTACGGGACTAGCGGGAGCGCCCGAGCAGTACTTC
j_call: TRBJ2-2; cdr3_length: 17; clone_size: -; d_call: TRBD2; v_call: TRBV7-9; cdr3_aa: CASSRLAGARWTGELFF; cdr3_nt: TGTGCCAGCAGCCGACTAGCGGGGGCGAGGTGGACCGGGGAGCTGTTTTTT
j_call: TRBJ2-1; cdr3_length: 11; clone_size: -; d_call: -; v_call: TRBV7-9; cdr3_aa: CASSPSHEQFF; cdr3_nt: TGTGCCAGCAGCCCGAGTCATGAGCAGTTCTTC
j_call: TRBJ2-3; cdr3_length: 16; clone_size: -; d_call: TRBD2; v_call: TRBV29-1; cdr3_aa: CSVDGLAGVGTDTQYF; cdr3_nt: TGCAGCGTTGATGGACTAGCGGGAGTTGGCACAGATACGCAGTATTTT
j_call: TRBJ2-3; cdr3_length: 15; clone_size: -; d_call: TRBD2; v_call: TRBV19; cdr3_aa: CASSLRTSGTDTQYF; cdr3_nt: TGTGCCAGTAGCCTTAGGACTAGCGGCACAGATACGCAGTATTTT
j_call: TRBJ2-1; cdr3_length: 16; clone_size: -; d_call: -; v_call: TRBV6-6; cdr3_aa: CASSYLVASLENEQFF; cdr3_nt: TGTGCCAGCAGTTACCTAGTAGCGTCGCTGGAAAATGAGCAGTTCTTC
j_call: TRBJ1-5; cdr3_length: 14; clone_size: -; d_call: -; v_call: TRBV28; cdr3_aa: CASRGEVSNQPQHF; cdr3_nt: TGTGCCAGCAGGGGGGAGGTGAGCAATCAGCCCCAGCATTTT